This T cell receptor (beta chain) stems from a study of HIV-infected children after antiretroviral therapy interruption. The wider study: In continuous treatment, analyzed samples were from weeks 0, 48 and 150.

This clonotype was picked up many times. Germline loops: CDR1 SGHDT, CDR2 YYEEEE. Unmatched junction bases numbered 3, after V lost 2 bases and J lost 8 bases. The CDR3 has 13 residues. Unique molecular identifiers were included in an RNA-based 3' RACE TCR library. MiXCR, run by TCRdb on the 3' RACE reads, gives a single entry per CDR3 protein. Among about 89,000 distinct CDR3 sequences listed, around 6.9% were seen once. This sample's treatment: PENTA 11 planned treatment interruption arm or continuous ART arm. The input for sequencing was CD45RA+ CD4+ T cells from PBMCs, pooled from several time points, taken from a donor given antiretroviral therapy, either interrupted or continuous. Subset defined: naive CD4+ CD45RA+ CD45RO- T cells. The clonotype comes from a pool of human donors with HIV. V is TRBV5-6 and J is TRBJ1-2; 10 nucleotides match TRBD1. CDR3 DNA: TGTGCCAGCAGCTTCGGACAGGGGGACGGCTACACCTTC. Residues: CASSFGQGDGYTF.